The next 25 T cell receptor beta chains were all read from a single sample in a study of memory CD4+ T cells and cytomegalovirus serostatus. The sort gate was single viable CD3+CD4+CD8-CD45RO+ cells for memory CD4+ T cells. Clones were sequenced by immunoSEQ multiplex PCR, and TCRdb holds only the in-frame ones, with some missing. The sample has around 50,000 clones, around 80% seen once. The sample consisted of memory CD4+ T cells from blood. The source of these receptors is an adult in good health and CMV-seronegative.

This clone has only one observation. J is TRBJ2-7 and V is TRBV6-5; D unclear. This CDR3 has 14 amino acids. The V end was cut by 0 bases, the J end by 3 bases, with 9 bases between. Germline V gives CDR1 MNHEY, CDR2 SVGAGI. This chain's CDR3 is CASSYSQVHYEQYF. CDR3 coding DNA: TGTGCCAGCAGTTACTCGCAGGTCCACTACGAGCAGTACTTC.

The CDR3 loop is CASSLWVDEQYF. CDR3 nucleotides: TGTGCCAGCAGTTTATGGGTGGACGAGCAGTACTTC. The chain has TRBV28 and TRBJ2-7; D is undetermined. CDR3 length: 12 residues. The ends were cut back, 0 bases at V and 5 bases at J, with 5 bases in the middle. Germline loops: CDR1 MDHEN, CDR2 SYDVKM.

The chain couples TRBV30 to TRBJ1-1, with D hard to call. Germline CDR1 reads GTSNPN; CDR2 reads SVGIG (reference sequence). The CDR3 contains 14 residues. V was clipped by 4 bases and J by 0 bases, with 12 bases between them. CDR3 sequence reads: CAWTSKQLNTEAFF. The DNA of the CDR3 is TGTGCCTGGACCTCAAAACAGCTGAACACTGAAGCTTTCTTT.

The chain recombines TRBV7-8 with TRBJ1-2; D might be TRBD1 (6 bases). The CDR3 has 13 residues. Germline values: CDR1 SGHVS, CDR2 FQNEAQ. The germline V and J ends were trimmed by 5 bases and 10 bases, with 17 bases remaining between them. Here the CDR3 reads CASSLGGAFDYTF. In DNA form, the CDR3 reads TGTGCCAGCAGCCTGGGGGGGGCATTCGACTACACCTTC.

The CDR3: CASSPGGGVEKLFF. In nucleotides, the CDR3 is TGTGCCAGCAGCCCCGGCGGGGGCGTCGAAAAACTGTTTTTT. The V call is TRBV5-4, the J call TRBJ1-4, with D possibly being TRBD1 (6 bases). The CDR3 has 14 amino acids. Per germline, CDR1 SGHNT and CDR2 YYREEE (reference sequence). Between the trimmed V and J ends, which lost 4 bases and 8 bases, there was a span of 15 bases.

The rearrangement uses TRBV4-3 and TRBJ2-3, with 7 nucleotides matching TRBD1. With V trimmed by 6 bases and J by 3 bases, 9 bases remained unmatched. Germline V CDR1 and CDR2: LGHNA, YSLEER. The CDR3 is 15 residues long. The CDR3 nucleotides are TGCGCCAGCAGTCCCGACAGGGCCACGACAGATACGCAGTATTTT. Its translation: CASSPDRATTDTQYF.

This chain connects TRBV6-1 to TRBJ1-1; no clear D gene. CDR3 size: 15 residues. V lost 2 bases to trimming and J lost 5 bases, with 15 bases between them. CDR1 and CDR2 from the germline V gene are MNHNS and SASEGT. This chain's CDR3 is CASSEIRSGRTEAFF. The CDR3 nucleotides read TGTGCCAGCAGTGAAATCAGGTCAGGCCGTACTGAAGCTTTCTTT.

Worth noting for this clone: An end of the junction does not agree with germline; a read error may underlie this. The V call is TRBV7-7, the J call TRBJ2-5, with 7 bases that match TRBD1. CDR1 and CDR2 (germline): SSHAT, FNYEAQ (reference sequence). The CDR3 loop spans 14 amino acids. The CDR3 nucleotides are TGTGCTAGCAGCTTAGACAGGGTCAGCGAGACCCAGTACTTC. This gives the protein CASSLDRVSETQYF.

The V gene is TRBV7-9, the J gene TRBJ2-5; the D gene is possibly TRBD1 (6 bases). Germline CDR1 SEHNR, CDR2 FQNEAQ (reference sequence). The V gene lost 0 bases and the J gene lost 9 bases, with 23 bases spanning the gap. There are 17 residues in the CDR3. The CDR3 sequence is CASSLAQGQILRDAQYF. CDR3 nucleotides: TGTGCCAGCAGCTTAGCACAGGGACAAATACTAAGAGATGCCCAGTACTTC.

The chain has TRBV7-3 and TRBJ1-3; maybe TRBD1 (6 bases). The V gene lost 4 bases and the J gene lost 1 base, with 11 bases spanning the gap. Germline CDR1 SGHTA, CDR2 FQGTGA. This CDR3 is 15 amino acids long. CDR3 region: CASSSADRSGNTIYF. The CDR3 DNA follows: TGTGCCAGCAGCTCCGCTGACAGGTCTGGAAACACCATATATTTT.

This chain uses TRBV6-1 with TRBJ1-2, with D unclear. Germline V lookup: CDR1 MNHNS, CDR2 SASEGT. V shed 8 bases and J shed 9 bases, with 10 bases lying between them. There are 10 residues in the CDR3. CDR3 in amino acids: CASQAWSYTF. The CDR3 DNA reads as TGTGCCAGCCAGGCGTGGAGCTACACCTTC.

V gene TRBV10-1 combines with J gene TRBJ1-1; D call uncertain. This CDR3 region has 13 residues. Trimming took off 0 bases at V and 2 bases at J, with 4 bases between the two ends. Germline CDR1 and CDR2: WNHNN and SYGVQD (reference sequence). CDR3 region: CASSESGNTEAFF. The DNA for the CDR3 is TGCGCCAGCAGTGAGTCGGGCAACACTGAAGCTTTCTTT.

This clone came up a few times. The chain links TRBV6-5 to TRBJ2-7; D not certain. Germline V CDR1 and CDR2: MNHEY, SVGAGI. The CDR3 contains 16 residues. The germline V and J ends were trimmed by 0 bases and 4 bases, with 16 bases remaining between them. Written as DNA, the CDR3 is TGTGCCAGCAGTTACTCCCGGCGAGATCAGAAGTACGAGCAGTACTTC. The encoded protein is CASSYSRRDQKYEQYF.

The J gene is TRBJ2-5, the V gene TRBV28; D is uncertain. Germline CDR1 MDHEN, CDR2 SYDVKM. There are 13 residues in the CDR3. V lost 8 bases, J lost 5 bases, and 15 bases lay in between. DNA of the CDR3: TGTGCCAGCTCCCCCCAGACTCGGGAGACCCAGTACTTC. Protein sequence: CASSPQTRETQYF.

To note about this clone: A read error may account for a junction end that differs from germline. The chain employs TRBV5-1 and TRBJ2-5; 8 nucleotides agree with TRBD1. This CDR3 spans 15 amino acids. Germline CDR1 and CDR2: SGHRS and YFSETQ. Written as DNA, the CDR3 is TGCGCCAGCAGTTTGGACAGGGCCGAATATGAGACCCAGTACTTC. The encoded protein is CASSLDRAEYETQYF.

The rearrangement links TRBV7-6 to TRBJ2-1; possibly TRBD1 or TRBD2 for D (6 bases each). The CDR3 totals 16 residues. Germline V gene data show CDR1 as SGHVS and CDR2 as FNYEAQ. V shed 2 bases and J shed 3 bases, with 14 bases lying between them. The CDR3 is CASSLLTRGIYNEQFF. CDR3 bases: TGTGCCAGCAGCTTACTGACTAGGGGGATCTACAATGAGCAGTTCTTC.

The CDR3 DNA sequence: TGTGCCAGTACGCCGCTTCGGGGACAGGGGAGCTCTGGAAACACCATATATTTT. Translation gives CASTPLRGQGSSGNTIYF. The rearrangement uses TRBV19 and TRBJ1-3; 10 nucleotides agree with TRBD1. Per germline, CDR1 LNHDA and CDR2 SQIVND (reference sequence). Germline trimming cut 7 bases from V and 0 bases from J; bases unmatched to any gene: 12. The CDR3 is 18 amino acids. Full variable domain (remainder filled in from reference TRBV19 and TRBJ1-3): DGGITQSPKYLFRKEGQNVTLSCEQNLNHDAMYWYRQDPGQGLRLIYYSQIVNDFQKGDIAEGYSVSREKKESFPLTVTSAQKNPTAFYLCASTPLRGQGSSGNTIYFGEGSWLTVV.

The chain joins TRBV10-3 to TRBJ1-1; D unclear. CDR3 length equals 13 residues. Germline values: CDR1 ENHRY, CDR2 SYGVKD. Trimming left V 2 bases short and J 1 base short, with 5 bases between. The CDR3 region has the DNA TGTGCCATCAGTGAGGGCCCGAACACTGAAGCTTTCTTT. Residues: CAISEGPNTEAFF.

The chain joins TRBV7-3 to TRBJ2-1, with 8 bases fitting TRBD2. The CDR3 is made up of 16 amino acids. The J segment lost 0 bases and the V segment lost 6 bases, leaving 7 bases of the junction unmatched. Per the germline V gene, CDR1 is SGHTA and CDR2 is FQGTGA. The CDR3 DNA reads TGTGCCAGCAGTCTTAGCGGGGTTAGCTCCTACAATGAGCAGTTCTTC. This gives the protein CASSLSGVSSYNEQFF.

Comment on this clone: Relative to the germline gene, one junction end is altered; a read error may explain this. This chain joins TRBV2 and TRBJ2-4; weak D call: TRBD1 (6 bases). The CDR3 consists of 15 residues. Germline V gene lookup returns CDR1 SNHLY and CDR2 FYNNEI. The CDR3 protein is CASSEEKGQKNIQYF. CDR3 in DNA: TGTGCCAGCAGCGAAGAGAAAGGACAGAAAAACATTCAGTACTTC.

This clone was detected a few times. The chain is built from TRBV28 and TRBJ1-2; possibly TRBD1 for D (6 bases). This CDR3 region has 14 residues. In germline, CDR1 is MDHEN, CDR2 SYDVKM. V lost 3 bases and J 6 bases, leaving 14 bases between the germline ends. The CDR3 sequence: CASSFLPGAHGYTF. The DNA for the CDR3 is TGTGCCAGCAGTTTTCTTCCAGGGGCCCATGGCTACACCTTC.

As concerns this clone: An end of the junction differs from the germline gene, which may be a read error. V gene TRBV11-3 combines with J gene TRBJ2-5; weak D call: TRBD2 (6 bases). The germline V gene encodes CDR1 SGHNT and CDR2 YENEEA. CDR3 length equals 15 residues. The CDR3 reads CASSLLSGVQETRYF. For the CDR3, the DNA is TGTGCCAGCAGCTTACTCTCGGGAGTCCAAGAGACCCGGTACTTC.

The chain carries TRBV6-1 and TRBJ2-1; D ambiguous. Trimming stripped 4 bases from V and 4 bases from J, with 8 bases between. The CDR3 totals 13 residues. Germline values: CDR1 MNHNS, CDR2 SASEGT. CDR3 residues: CASSVGIYNEQFF. The CDR3 nucleotides read TGTGCCAGCAGTGTAGGGATATACAATGAGCAGTTCTTC.

The chain recombines TRBV28 with TRBJ2-7; 9 positions match TRBD1. The V gene's germline CDR1 is MDHEN and CDR2 SYDVKM. J lost 5 bases, V lost 6 bases, and 8 bases had no gene match. The CDR3 extends over 14 amino acids. CDR3 in DNA: TGTGCCAGCAGAACGTCACAGGGGGCCAACGAGCAGTACTTC. Protein: CASRTSQGANEQYF.

The V and J genes are TRBV7-9 and TRBJ2-1; 7 nucleotides match TRBD1. This CDR3 is 15 amino acids long. Per the germline V gene, CDR1 is SEHNR and CDR2 is FQNEAQ (reference sequence). V lost 5 bases and J lost 3; bases outside the gene matches: 7. CDR3 sequence: CASSDRGQIYNEQFF. CDR3 coding DNA: TGTGCCAGCAGCGACCGGGGACAGATCTACAATGAGCAGTTCTTC.